The 4 T cell receptor beta chains listed next were all sequenced from one sample in a study of Ad26.COV2.S vaccination and SARS-CoV-2 variants. Data came from immunoSEQ multiplex PCR; TCRdb stores just in-frame clones and leaves some out. This sample yields under 550,000 clones, of which 80% to 95% are seen a single time; 10% to 15% belongs to the top ten. The treatment is: roughly 19 received Ad26.COV2.S at low or high dose, single or two shots; several received placebo; per-sample allocation not given. Specimen acquisition occurred on day 63 following the initial vaccine or placebo injection. Material: peripheral blood, obtained in a trial of Ad26.COV2.S vaccine versus placebo. These receptors originate from a person aged 18-60 years who received the Ad26.COV2.S COVID-19 vaccine or a placebo.

This clone was seen a single time. The V gene is TRBV2, the J gene TRBJ2-5; no firm D call. Germline-derived CDR1 and CDR2 are SNHLY and FYNNEI. The CDR3 is 13 amino acids. Between the trimmed V and J ends, which lost 2 bases and 1 base, there was a span of 5 bases. The CDR3 DNA reads as TGTGCCAGCAGTGAACGGGTCCAAGAGACCCAGTACTTC. Protein product: CASSERVQETQYF.

The genes are TRBV5-1 and TRBJ2-1; D may be TRBD1 or TRBD2 (5 bases each). Germline CDR1 is SGHRS and CDR2 is YFSETQ. V gave up 4 bases and J gave up 7 bases, with 15 bases separating them. The CDR3 sequence is 14 residues long. The CDR3 is CASSPGPNPNEQFF. In nucleotides, the CDR3 is TGCGCCAGCAGCCCGGGACCCAACCCTAATGAGCAGTTCTTC.

The chain uses TRBV4-1 and TRBJ1-4; TRBD1 agrees at 7 bases. Trimming cost V 0 bases and J 10 bases; bases outside gene matches: 8. In germline, CDR1 is MGHRA, CDR2 YSYEKL. The CDR3 runs 15 residues. The DNA for the CDR3 is TGCGCCAGCAGCCAAGATACAGGGGCCTCGGCAAAACTGTTTTTT. Encoded protein: CASSQDTGASAKLFF.

The chain employs TRBV7-8 and TRBJ2-1, with D maybe TRBD2 (5 bases). Per germline, CDR1 SGHVS and CDR2 FQNEAQ. This CDR3 comprises 14 residues. V lost 1 base and J 6 bases, leaving 10 bases between the germline ends. For the CDR3, the DNA is TGTGCCAGCAGCTTAGGGGGAGTCCCCAATGAGCAGTTCTTC. Translated: CASSLGGVPNEQFF.